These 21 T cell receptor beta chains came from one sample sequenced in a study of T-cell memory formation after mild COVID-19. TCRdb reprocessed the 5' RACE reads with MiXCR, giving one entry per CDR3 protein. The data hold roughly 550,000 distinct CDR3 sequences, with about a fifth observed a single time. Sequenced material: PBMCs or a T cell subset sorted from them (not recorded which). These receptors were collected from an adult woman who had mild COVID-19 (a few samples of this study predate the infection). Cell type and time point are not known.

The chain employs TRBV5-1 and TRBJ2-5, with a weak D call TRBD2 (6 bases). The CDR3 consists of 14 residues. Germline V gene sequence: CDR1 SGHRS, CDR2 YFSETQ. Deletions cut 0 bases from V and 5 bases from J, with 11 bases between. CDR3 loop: CASSLESGEETQYF. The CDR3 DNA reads TGCGCCAGCAGCTTGGAATCGGGAGAGGAGACCCAGTACTTC. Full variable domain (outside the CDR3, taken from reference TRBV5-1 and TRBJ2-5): KAGVTQTPRYLIKTRGQQVTLSCSPISGHRSVSWYQQTPGQGLQFLFEYFSETQRNKGNFPGRFSGRQFSNSRSEMNVSTLELGDSALYLCASSLESGEETQYFGPGTRLLVL.

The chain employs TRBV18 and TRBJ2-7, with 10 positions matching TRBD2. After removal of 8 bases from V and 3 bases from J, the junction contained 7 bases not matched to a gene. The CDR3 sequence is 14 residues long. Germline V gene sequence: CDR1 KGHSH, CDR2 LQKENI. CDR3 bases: TGTGCCAGCCAGCCACGGACTAGCGGCTACGAGCAGTACTTC. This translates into CASQPRTSGYEQYF.

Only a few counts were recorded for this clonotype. The CDR3: CASYSRVGTDTQYF. The CDR3 region has the DNA TGTGCCAGCTACTCTAGAGTGGGCACAGATACGCAGTATTTT. V and J are TRBV2 and TRBJ2-3; D uncertain. Germline CDR1 SNHLY, CDR2 FYNNEI. V shed 8 bases and J shed 1 base, with 13 bases lying between them. The CDR3 consists of 14 residues.

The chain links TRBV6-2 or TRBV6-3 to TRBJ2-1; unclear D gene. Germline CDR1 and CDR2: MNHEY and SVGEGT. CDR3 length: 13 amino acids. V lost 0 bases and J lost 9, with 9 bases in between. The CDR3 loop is CASSYSKRSEQFF. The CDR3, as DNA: TGTGCCAGCAGTTACTCGAAGCGTAGTGAGCAGTTCTTC.

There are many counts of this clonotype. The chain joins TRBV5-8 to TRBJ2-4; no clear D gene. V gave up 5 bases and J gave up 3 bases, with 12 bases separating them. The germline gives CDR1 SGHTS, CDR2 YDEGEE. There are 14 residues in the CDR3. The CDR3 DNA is TGTGCCAGCAGTGACCCTTTTGGCAAAAACATTCAGTACTTC. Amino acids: CASSDPFGKNIQYF. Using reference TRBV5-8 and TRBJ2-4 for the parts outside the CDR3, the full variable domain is EAGVTQSPTHLIKTRGQQATLRCSPISGHTSVYWYQQALGLGLQFLLWYDEGEERNRGNFPPRFSGRQFPNYSSELNVNALELEDSALYLCASSDPFGKNIQYFGAGTRLSVL.

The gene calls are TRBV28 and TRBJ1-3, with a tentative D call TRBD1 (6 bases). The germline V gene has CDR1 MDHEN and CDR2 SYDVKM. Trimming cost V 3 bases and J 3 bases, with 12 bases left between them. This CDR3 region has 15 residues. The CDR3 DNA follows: TGTGCCAGCAGTTTGATACAGGGTTATGGAAACACCATATATTTT. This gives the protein CASSLIQGYGNTIYF. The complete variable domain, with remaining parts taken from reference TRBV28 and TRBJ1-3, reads DVKVTQSSRYLVKRTGEKVFLECVQDMDHENMFWYRQDPGLGLRLIYFSYDVKMKEKGDIPEGYSVSREKKERFSLILESASTNQTSMYLCASSLIQGYGNTIYFGEGSWLTVV.

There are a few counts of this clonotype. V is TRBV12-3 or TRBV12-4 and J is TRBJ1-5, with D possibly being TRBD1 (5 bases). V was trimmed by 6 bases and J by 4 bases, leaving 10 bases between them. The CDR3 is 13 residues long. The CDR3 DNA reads TGTGCCAGCAGCGGGACCCGGAATCAGCCCCAGCATTTT. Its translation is CASSGTRNQPQHF.

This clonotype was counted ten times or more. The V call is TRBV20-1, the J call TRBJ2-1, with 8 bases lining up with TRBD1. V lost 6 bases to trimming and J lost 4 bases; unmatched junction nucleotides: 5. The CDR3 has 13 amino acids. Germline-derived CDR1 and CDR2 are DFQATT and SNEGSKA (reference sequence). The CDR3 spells CSAPRDRYNEQFF. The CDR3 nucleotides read TGCAGTGCCCCCCGGGACAGGTACAATGAGCAGTTCTTC.

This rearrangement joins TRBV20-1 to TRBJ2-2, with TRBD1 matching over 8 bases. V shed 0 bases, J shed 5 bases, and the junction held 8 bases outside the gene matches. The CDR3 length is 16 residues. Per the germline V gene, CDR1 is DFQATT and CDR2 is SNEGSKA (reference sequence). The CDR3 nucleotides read TGCAGTGCTAGAGATCCCCAGGGGGCGCCTACCGGGGAGCTGTTTTTT. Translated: CSARDPQGAPTGELFF.

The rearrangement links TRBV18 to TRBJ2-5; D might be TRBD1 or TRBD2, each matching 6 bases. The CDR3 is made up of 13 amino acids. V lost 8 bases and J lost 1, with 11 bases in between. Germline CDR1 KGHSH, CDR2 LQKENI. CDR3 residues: CASVQGLQETQYF. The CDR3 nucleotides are TGTGCCAGCGTACAGGGACTCCAAGAGACCCAGTACTTC. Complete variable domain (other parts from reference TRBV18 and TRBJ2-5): NAGVMQNPRHLVRRRGQEARLRCSPMKGHSHVYWYRQLPEEGLKFMVYLQKENIIDESGMPKERFSAEFPKEGPSILRIQQVVRGDSAAYFCASVQGLQETQYFGPGTRLLVL.

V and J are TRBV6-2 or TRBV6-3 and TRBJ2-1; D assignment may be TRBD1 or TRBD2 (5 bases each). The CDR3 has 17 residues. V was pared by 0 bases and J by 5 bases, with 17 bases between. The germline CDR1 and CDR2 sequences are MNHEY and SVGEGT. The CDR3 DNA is TGTGCCAGCAGTTACTCCGACAGAGGGGCGGGTAACAATGAGCAGTTCTTC. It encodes CASSYSDRGAGNNEQFF.

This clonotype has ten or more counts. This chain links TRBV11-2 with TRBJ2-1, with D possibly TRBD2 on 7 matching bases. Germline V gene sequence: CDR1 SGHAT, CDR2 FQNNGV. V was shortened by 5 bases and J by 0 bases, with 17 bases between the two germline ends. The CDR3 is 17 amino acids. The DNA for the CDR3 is TGTGCCAGCAGCGCCCGGGGTGGGGGGGCCTCCTACAATGAGCAGTTCTTC. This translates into CASSARGGGASYNEQFF.

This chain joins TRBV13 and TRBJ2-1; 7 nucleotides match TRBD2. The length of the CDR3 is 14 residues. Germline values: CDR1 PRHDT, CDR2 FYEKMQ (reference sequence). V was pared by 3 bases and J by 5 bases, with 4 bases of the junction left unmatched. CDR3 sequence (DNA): TGTGCCAGCAGCTTTTCACTAGCGAACAATGAGCAGTTCTTC. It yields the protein CASSFSLANNEQFF.

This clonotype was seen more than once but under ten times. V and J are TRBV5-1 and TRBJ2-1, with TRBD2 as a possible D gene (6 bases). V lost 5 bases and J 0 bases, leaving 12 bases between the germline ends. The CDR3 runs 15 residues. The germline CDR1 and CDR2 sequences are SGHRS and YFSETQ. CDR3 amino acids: CASRQAGSSYNEQFF. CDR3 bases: TGCGCCAGCAGACAAGCGGGCAGCTCCTACAATGAGCAGTTCTTC.

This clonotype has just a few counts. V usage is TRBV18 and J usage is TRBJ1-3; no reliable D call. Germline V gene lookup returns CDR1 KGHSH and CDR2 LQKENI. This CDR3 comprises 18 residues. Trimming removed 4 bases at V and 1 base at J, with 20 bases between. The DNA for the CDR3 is TGTGCCAGCTCACTCACGGGATCGGTCCCCGGATCTGGAAACACCATATATTTT. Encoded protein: CASSLTGSVPGSGNTIYF.

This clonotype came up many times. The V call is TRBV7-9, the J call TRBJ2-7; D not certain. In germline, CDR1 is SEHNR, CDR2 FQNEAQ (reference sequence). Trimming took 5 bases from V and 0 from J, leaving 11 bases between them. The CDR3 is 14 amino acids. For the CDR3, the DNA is TGTGCCAGCAGCCCAGTAGGTAACTCCTACGAGCAGTACTTC. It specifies CASSPVGNSYEQYF.

This chain's CDR3 is CASSFRWGGNTIYF. The DNA of the CDR3 is TGTGCCAGCAGTTTCCGTTGGGGGGGAAACACCATATATTTT. This rearrangement joins TRBV27 to TRBJ1-3, with D possibly matching TRBD1 (5 bases). The CDR3 totals 14 residues. Trimming left V 3 bases short and J 4 bases short, with 10 bases between. Germline CDR1 MNHEY, CDR2 SMNVEV (reference sequence).

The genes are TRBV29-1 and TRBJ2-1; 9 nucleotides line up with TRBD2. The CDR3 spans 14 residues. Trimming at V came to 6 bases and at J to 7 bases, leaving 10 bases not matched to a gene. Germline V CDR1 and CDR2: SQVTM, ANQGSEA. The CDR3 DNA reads TGCAGCGTCTCGTTAGCGGGAGAGGTGAATGAGCAGTTCTTC. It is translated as CSVSLAGEVNEQFF.

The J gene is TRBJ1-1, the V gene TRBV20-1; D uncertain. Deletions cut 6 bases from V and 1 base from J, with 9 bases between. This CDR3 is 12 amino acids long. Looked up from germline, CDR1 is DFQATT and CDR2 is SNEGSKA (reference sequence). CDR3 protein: CSAQKANTEAFF. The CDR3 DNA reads TGCAGTGCGCAAAAGGCGAACACTGAAGCTTTCTTT.

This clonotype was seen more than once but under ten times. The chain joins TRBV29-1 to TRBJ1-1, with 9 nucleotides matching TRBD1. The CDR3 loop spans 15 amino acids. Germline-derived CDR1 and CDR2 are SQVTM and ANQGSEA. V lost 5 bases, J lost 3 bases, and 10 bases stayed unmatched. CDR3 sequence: CSVLTGGRRDTEAFF. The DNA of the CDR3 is TGCAGCGTTCTCACAGGGGGCCGGAGGGACACTGAAGCTTTCTTT.

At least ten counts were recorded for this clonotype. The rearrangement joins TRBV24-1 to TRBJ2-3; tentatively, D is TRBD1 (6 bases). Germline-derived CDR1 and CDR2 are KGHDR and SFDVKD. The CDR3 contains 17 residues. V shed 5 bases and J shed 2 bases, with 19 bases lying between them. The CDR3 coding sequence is TGTGCCACCAGTGCAGGGAGCCAGGGGCCATCCACAGATACGCAGTATTTT. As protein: CATSAGSQGPSTDTQYF.